This T cell receptor (beta chain) came from a study of blood T cell repertoires in COVID-19. Germline CDR1 reads MNHEY; CDR2 reads SVGAGI. This CDR3 contains 13 residues. Deletions cut 2 bases from V and 8 bases from J, with 10 bases between. Some clones are missing from TCRdb's copy, which holds only in-frame ones; the method was immunoSEQ multiplex PCR. The table lists 250,000 or so clones, roughly 84% of them singletons. Cohort 3 donors were reported recovered after two negative PCRs, clearance, or symptom resolution. The receptor comes from a man aged 45-65 years who had recovered from COVID-19. The chain employs TRBV6-5 and TRBJ2-1; D call uncertain. Sequenced: PBMCs or T cells enriched from blood (not recorded which). DNA for the CDR3: TGTGCCAGCAGTTACCACGACTCTGATGAGCAGTTCTTC. This encodes CASSYHDSDEQFF.